Listed below are T cell receptor beta chains from one sample, sequenced in a study of blood T cells in healthy people across ages. TCRdb analysed the 5' RACE reads with MiXCR anew, one entry per CDR3 protein. The sample gives roughly 1,500,000 distinct CDR3 sequences, about 35% of which show up once; about 11% is in the top ten. Input material: blood. All receptors derive from a woman aged 25-40 years in good health. The conserved cysteine and the conserved F or W are not part of the CDR3 here. A row's size may be missing; if present it is once, few, many or a size class.

>TRBJ2-7|.|12|TRBV27
ASSQRQGPSEQY
>TRBJ2-4|few|12|TRBV6-5
ASSPPEARTAQY
>TRBJ1-4|.|15|TRBV28
ASAIGRFSRTNEKLF
>TRBJ2-3|few|13|TRBV20-1
SARVSGLRTDTQY
>TRBJ2-3|few|14|TRBV20-1
SANKWAGELGDTQY
>.|.|12|TRBV7-9
ANSLPGLVYEQY
>TRBJ1-4|.|12|TRBV3-1
ASSPQGINEKLF
>TRBJ1-4|.|13|TRBV7-9
ASQDRGGTNEKLF
>TRBJ2-1|few|14|TRBV20-1
SARDASGSAMFEQF
>TRBJ2-3|.|16|TRBV28
ASSFLGAGGPFTDTQY
>TRBJ1-2|.|13|TRBV28
ASSLSGQGNDGYT
>TRBJ2-3|.|11|TRBV15
ATSRDLTDTQY
>TRBJ2-3|.|14|TRBV12-3/TRBV12-4
ASSINPGQTTDTQY
>TRBJ2-7|.|9|TRBV20-1
SAPFNYEQY
>TRBJ2-1|few|12|TRBV12-3/TRBV12-4
ASSDSGTYNEQF
>TRBJ2-1|many|12|TRBV29-1
SAPGSGVTNEQF
>TRBJ2-7|few|11|TRBV7-8
ASSHTGYNEQY
>TRBJ1-2|.|11|TRBV12-3/TRBV12-4
ASSFVATYGYT
>TRBJ1-1|.|9|TRBV29-1
SGGFDTEAF
>TRBJ2-1|many|11|TRBV20-1
SARLADLYEQF
>TRBJ2-1|.|13|TRBV30
AWGIAPSSYNEQF
>TRBJ2-1|.|11|TRBV4-1
ASSREGENEQF
>TRBJ1-2|.|9|TRBV10-1
AKPPGGGYT
>TRBJ1-2|.|11|TRBV27
ASSFRGIYGYT
>TRBJ2-5|few|11|TRBV9
ASSVQGQETQY
>TRBJ1-2|.|13|TRBV28
ASSFSGQGLYGYT
>TRBJ2-5|.|13|TRBV7-9
ASKNPGTGGGEQY
>TRBJ1-2|.|12|TRBV20-1
SAPSSYGLYGYT
>TRBJ2-7|.|11|TRBV27
ATHPGTSGEQY
>TRBJ2-4|.|15|TRBV24-1
ATSDFKGDRAKNIQY
>TRBJ2-1|.|19|TRBV5-1
ASSRPQSPEAGKSSYNEQF
>TRBJ1-2|.|11|TRBV7-9
ASTRDSDYGYT
>TRBJ2-3|.|10|TRBV29-1
SALDSPDTQY
>TRBJ1-5|few|12|TRBV6-2/TRBV6-3
ASRDDSFRQPQH
>TRBJ2-1|few|13|TRBV7-2
ASSWGLRSYNEQF
>TRBJ2-7|.|12|TRBV11-2
ASIAGRGIGEQY
>TRBJ2-1|.|13|TRBV27
ASSRDRGGRNEQF
>TRBJ2-7|.|9|TRBV20-1
SAREGKRQY
>TRBJ2-1|.|14|TRBV7-2
ASRLVGAGTHNEQF
>TRBJ2-3|.|16|TRBV7-9
ASSLPRLAGGPWDTQY
>.|few|15|TRBV3-1
ASSQFLGRGPQETQY
>TRBJ1-5|.|12|TRBV28
ASRGTGLNQPQH
>TRBJ2-7|few|13|TRBV7-8
ASSLVQRGTYEQY
>TRBJ2-6|.|13|TRBV28
ASSSSDYGANVLT
>.|.|12|TRBV10-3
AISESTRPYEQY
>TRBJ2-7|.|12|TRBV28
ASSRAGRSYEQY
>TRBJ1-5|.|17|TRBV5-5
ASSLEVYRGLSLDQPQH
>TRBJ1-1|many|9|TRBV12-3/TRBV12-4
ASSSLDRAF
>TRBJ2-1|.|15|TRBV7-6
ASSLATPGNMYNEQF
>TRBJ2-2|.|14|TRBV7-8
ASSFSGGRASGELF
>TRBJ2-1|many|11|TRBV5-1
ASSLKGGNEQF
>TRBJ2-7|.|14|TRBV24-1
VTSDPTGLAGDEQY
>TRBJ2-2|.|12|TRBV2
ASSPVRGLGGLF
>TRBJ1-2|few|15|TRBV15
ATSNSWTGEGPYGYT
>TRBJ2-7|.|11|TRBV20-1
SAARGTTHEQY
>TRBJ1-2|few|11|TRBV7-3
ASSPSGGGSYT
>TRBJ1-3|few|14|TRBV7-9
ASSSRAGTGVNTIY